Listed below are T cell receptor beta chains from one sample, sequenced in a study of Graves' ophthalmopathy and Graves' hyperthyroidism. TCRdb called the multiplex PCR reads again in MiXCR, with one record for every CDR3 protein. The data contain about 550,000 distinct CDR3 sequences, under 45% of them singletons. The source material was peripheral blood or thyroid tissue (not recorded which). These receptors originate from an adult man with Graves' hyperthyroidism. Each CDR3 is given with its conserved first and last residue. D genes are given only for firm matches. Expanded clones are given a class, and other clones once, few, many or no size at all.

d_gene,v_gene,abundance,j_gene,CDR3aa,CDR3nt
.,TRBV19,once,TRBJ1-1,CASSWEKNAEAFF,TGTGCCAGTAGTTGGGAGAAGAACGCTGAAGCTTTCTTT
TRBD1,TRBV7-3,many,TRBJ1-1,CASRPFGTANTEAFF,TGTGCCAGCAGGCCATTCGGGACAGCGAACACTGAAGCTTTCTTT
TRBD1,TRBV5-1,.,TRBJ1-1,CASRTGGAVTEAFF,TGCGCCAGCAGGACAGGGGGTGCGGTCACTGAAGCTTTCTTT
TRBD1,TRBV5-4,few,TRBJ2-2,CASRSRQGRRTGELFF,TGTGCCAGCAGGTCCCGACAGGGGAGGCGCACCGGGGAGCTGTTTTTT
TRBD1,TRBV5-1,many,TRBJ1-1,CASSPRGTGTEAFF,TGCGCCAGCAGCCCCCGGGGGACAGGCACTGAAGCTTTCTTT
.,TRBV15,many,TRBJ2-5,CATSRDWGARETQYF,TGTGCCACCAGCAGAGATTGGGGGGCAAGGGAGACCCAGTACTTC
.,TRBV5-1,.,TRBJ1-2,CASSLAGDVRYGYTF,TGCGCCAGCAGCTTGGCTGGGGACGTTCGCTATGGCTACACCTTC
.,TRBV11-2,many,TRBJ2-5,CASSLVRGETQYF,TGTGCCAGCAGCTTAGTTCGCGGGGAGACCCAGTACTTC
.,TRBV10-1,.,TRBJ2-3,CASGGGEEKDTQYF,TGCGCCAGCGGTGGAGGGGAGGAAAAAGATACGCAGTATTTT
.,TRBV19,.,TRBJ2-2,CASLNTGEPFF,TGTGCCAGTCTTAACACCGGGGAGCCGTTTTTT
.,TRBV6-5,many,TRBJ1-5,CASSYSGRQPQHF,TGTGCCAGCAGTTATTCTGGCCGGCAGCCCCAGCATTTT
TRBD1,TRBV15,.,TRBJ2-7,CATSTGTGGEQYF,TGTGCCACCAGCACCGGGACAGGGGGCGAGCAGTACTTC
.,TRBV10-3,many,TRBJ1-6,CAISESKGINSPLHF,TGTGCCATCAGTGAGTCCAAGGGGATTAATTCACCCCTCCACTTT
.,TRBV5-4,many,TRBJ2-5,CASSLDTLQETQYF,TGTGCCAGCAGCTTGGACACCCTCCAAGAGACCCAGTACTTC
TRBD1,TRBV29-1,.,TRBJ2-6,CSVSDRERGANVLTF,TGCAGCGTTTCGGACAGGGAACGTGGGGCCAACGTCCTGACTTTC
.,TRBV2,many,TRBJ1-1,CASSQVAEAFF,TGTGCCAGCAGTCAGGTAGCGGAAGCTTTCTTT
.,TRBV29-1,.,TRBJ2-5,CSARDVRAERETQYF,TGCAGTGCTAGAGACGTCAGGGCGGAACGGGAGACCCAGTACTTC
TRBD1,TRBV29-1,few,TRBJ2-7,CSVGPDRGDEQYF,TGCAGCGTTGGTCCCGACAGGGGGGATGAGCAGTACTTC
.,TRBV30,.,TRBJ2-5,CAWSVNGQGRAQETQYF,TGTGCCTGGAGTGTTAATGGGCAGGGAAGGGCCCAAGAGACCCAGTACTTC
TRBD1,TRBV2,many,TRBJ1-5,CATGVTGVEPQHF,TGTGCCACCGGGGTGACAGGGGTAGAGCCCCAGCATTTT
.,TRBV20-1,.,TRBJ2-2,CSAREVRSGELFF,TGCAGTGCTAGAGAGGTCCGGAGCGGGGAGCTGTTTTTT
TRBD1,TRBV9,.,TRBJ1-6,CASSAGTGSNSPLHF,TGTGCCAGCAGCGCAGGGACAGGGTCTAATTCACCCCTCCACTTT
.,TRBV7-8,.,TRBJ2-3,CASSPSTAGYQTDTQYF,TGTGCCAGCAGCCCATCGACCGCAGGGTATCAGACCGATACGCAGTATTTT
TRBD2,TRBV7-2,few,TRBJ2-6,CASSPQLAGGVLTF,TGTGCCAGCAGCCCCCAACTAGCGGGGGGGGTCCTGACTTTC
.,TRBV6-5,many,TRBJ1-1,CASSYGVGTEAFF,TGTGCCAGCAGTTACGGGGTTGGCACTGAAGCTTTCTTT
.,TRBV27,many,TRBJ1-2,CASSLSSNYGYTF,TGTGCCAGCAGTTTATCCTCTAACTATGGCTACACCTTC
.,TRBV20-1,.,TRBJ2-3,CSARPGRQGGRDTQYF,TGCAGTGCTAGGCCAGGTCGGCAGGGTGGAAGGGATACGCAGTATTTT
TRBD2,TRBV10-2,.,TRBJ2-7,CASPPGGLAGSYEQYF,TGTGCCAGCCCACCAGGGGGACTAGCGGGGTCCTACGAGCAGTACTTC
.,TRBV29-1,once,TRBJ2-5,CSLEGETQYF,TGCAGCTTAGAGGGGGAGACCCAGTACTTC
.,TRBV19,many,TRBJ2-3,CASSTGMGDTQYF,TGTGCCAGTAGTACAGGAATGGGAGATACGCAGTATTTT
TRBD1,TRBV28,.,TRBJ1-5,CASSLNGQGGNQPQHF,TGTGCCAGCAGTTTAAACGGACAGGGTGGCAATCAGCCCCAGCATTTT
TRBD1,TRBV7-9,many,TRBJ1-2,CASSTYRGVDGYTF,TGTGCCAGCAGCACTTACAGGGGGGTTGATGGCTACACCTTC
TRBD1,TRBV7-9,many,TRBJ2-2,CASTKDRATGELFF,TGTGCCAGCACCAAGGACAGGGCCACCGGGGAGCTGTTTTTT
.,TRBV2,.,TRBJ1-2,CASRGAASNYGYTF,TGTGCCAGCAGGGGGGCCGCTTCGAACTATGGCTACACCTTC
.,TRBV7-9,many,TRBJ2-2,CASSFPTGELFF,TGTGCCAGCAGCTTCCCCACCGGGGAGCTGTTTTTT